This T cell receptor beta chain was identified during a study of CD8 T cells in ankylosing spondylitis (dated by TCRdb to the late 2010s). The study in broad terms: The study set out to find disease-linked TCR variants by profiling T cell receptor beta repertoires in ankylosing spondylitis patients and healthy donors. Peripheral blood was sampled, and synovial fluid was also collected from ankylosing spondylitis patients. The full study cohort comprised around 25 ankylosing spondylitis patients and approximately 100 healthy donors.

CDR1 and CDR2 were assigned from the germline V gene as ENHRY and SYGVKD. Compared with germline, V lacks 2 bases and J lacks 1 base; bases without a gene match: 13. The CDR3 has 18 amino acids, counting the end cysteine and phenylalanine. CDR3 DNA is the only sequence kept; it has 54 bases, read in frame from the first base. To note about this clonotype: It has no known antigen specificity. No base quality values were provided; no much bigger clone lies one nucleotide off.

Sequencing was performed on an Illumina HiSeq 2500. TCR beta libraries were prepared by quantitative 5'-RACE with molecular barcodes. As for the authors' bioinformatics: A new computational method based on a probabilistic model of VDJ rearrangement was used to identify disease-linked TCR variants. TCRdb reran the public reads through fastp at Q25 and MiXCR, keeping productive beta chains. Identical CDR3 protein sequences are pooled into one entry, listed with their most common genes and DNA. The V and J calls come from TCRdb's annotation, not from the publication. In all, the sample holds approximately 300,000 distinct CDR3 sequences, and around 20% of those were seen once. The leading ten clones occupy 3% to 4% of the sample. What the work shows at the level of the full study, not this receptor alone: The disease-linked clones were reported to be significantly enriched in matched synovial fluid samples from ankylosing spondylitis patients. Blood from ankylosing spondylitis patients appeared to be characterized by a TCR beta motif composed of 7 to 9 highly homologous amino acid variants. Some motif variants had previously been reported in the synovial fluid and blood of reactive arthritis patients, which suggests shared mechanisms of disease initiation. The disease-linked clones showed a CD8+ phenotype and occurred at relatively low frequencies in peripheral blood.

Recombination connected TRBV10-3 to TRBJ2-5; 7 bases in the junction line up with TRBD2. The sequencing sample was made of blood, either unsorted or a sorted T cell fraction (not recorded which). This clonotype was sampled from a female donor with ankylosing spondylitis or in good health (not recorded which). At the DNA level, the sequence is TGTGCCATCAGTGAGACTGCGGGGCTCGGGACTACCCAAGAGACCCAGTACTTC. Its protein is CAISETAGLGTTQETQYF.